This entry is about one TCR beta chain. Which antigen it targets is not known. No base-level quality is on record; no much larger clone is a single base apart. There are 16 amino acids in the CDR3, from cysteine to phenylalanine inclusive. The kept DNA is CDR3 alone, 48 bases in frame from the first base. The trim is 5 bases for V and 1 base for J, with a gap of 15 bases between the germline ends. CDR1 SNHLY and CDR2 FYNNEI were looked up in the germline V gene. The library was obtained by PCR. At the Johns Hopkins FTIC core, DNA from the cultured CD4+ T cells underwent TCR sequencing with the Oncomine TCR Beta short-read assay. Genomic DNA was extracted from the cultured CD4+ T cells with the QIAamp micro DNA kit. Oncomine TCR Beta libraries from cultured CD4+ T cells were pooled with unique dual indexes and sequenced on an Illumina iSeq 100. Per the source publication's procedure: Non-productive sequences were filtered out, and CDR3s that did not start with C, did not end with F or W, or were shorter than 7 amino acids were discarded. The MANAFEST web application identified antigen-specific clonotypes by comparing peptide-stimulated wells against reference wells and other culture wells. An FDR below 0.05, an odds ratio above 5, and a productive frequency above 0.1% in at least two of three replicate wells were required for clones to be considered positive. A clonotype counted as cross-reactive if it showed significant expansion both in the SARS-CoV-2 spike wells and in at least one common cold coronavirus spike condition. Similarity between CDR3 sequences was evaluated in R version 3.6.1 using Levenshtein distances (stringdist) and unrooted phylogenetic trees (ape). TCRdb cleaned the public reads at Q25 with fastp, built clones with MiXCR and kept in-frame beta chains. Entries that share a CDR3 protein sequence are merged under the most common genes and DNA. V and J calls and clone size were set by TCRdb, not the authors. For this sample there are 3,400 or so distinct CDR3 sequences; 60% to 80% appear just once. About 20% of the sample comes from the top ten.

These data belong to a study of vaccination and CD4 T cells after COVID-19 (dated by TCRdb to 2022 to 2024). The study in broad terms: SARS-CoV-2 positivity had been established in the convalescent patients by nasal swab PCR, and mild disease was recorded in under ten of these patients and severe disease in one. Six males and four females were included in the convalescent cohort, with two Hispanic individuals, seven Caucasians, two Asians and one multiracial person represented. Two doses of either the Pfizer-BioNTech BNT162b2 vaccine (n=8) or the Moderna mRNA-1273 vaccine (n=2) were administered to participants. Post-COVID blood samples from convalescent patients were collected a median of approximately 100 days after diagnosis, with a range of 35 to 161 days. Post-vaccine blood samples were taken a median of roughly 72 days after the second vaccine dose, with a range of roughly 14 to 250 days. Culture stimuli were overlapping spike peptide pools from SARS-CoV-2 and from the common cold coronaviruses HCoV-NL63, HCoV-OC43 and HCoV-229E. As controls, cultures received a CEFX viral epitope pool (the positive control), an HIV-1 Nef peptide pool (the negative control), or no peptide at all. In approximately ten COVID-19 convalescent patients and a handful of infection-naive healthy vaccine recipients, the spike-specific CD4+ TCR repertoire before mRNA vaccination was compared with the repertoire after mRNA vaccination. Study-wide conclusions, independent of this receptor: Among the post-vaccine SARS-CoV-2-reactive clones in convalescent patients, a median about 86% showed up only after vaccination, which suggests vaccine-specific priming. Only a relatively small number of convalescent patients were included in the study, and early timepoints following natural infection were not analyzed. Of the vaccine-specific clones in convalescent patients, 304 of 307, or nearly all, reacted only to SARS-CoV-2 spike and did not cross-react with common cold coronaviruses. Although the median number of SARS-CoV-2-reactive clonotypes went up from fewer than 25 after infection to 38 after vaccination, the increase was not significant.

The treatment or condition label, as the study defines it: 10-day PBMC culture with coronavirus spike peptide pools or control peptides (ViraFEST assay). The ViraFEST assay, used in the study, expanded antigen-specific T cells with peptide pools and then identified the expanded clonotypes through TCR sequencing. The positive SARS-CoV-2 PCR tests of the convalescent patients were dated from March to December 2020, before the Alpha, Beta and Delta variants emerged in the United States. PBMCs were cultured at roughly 1.8 million per well in IMDM supplemented with roughly 5.2% human AB serum and about 10 IU/ml IL-2, with approximately 10 ug/ml peptide pools added. On days 3 and 7, half of the culture medium was replaced with fresh IL-2-containing medium. After 10 days of culture, CD4+ T cells were isolated by negative selection with the EasySep CD4+ T cell isolation kit. PBMCs were separated from whole blood using Ficoll-Paque Plus gradient centrifugation and then either used fresh or cryopreserved at -140C. Triplicate wells were generally used for each culture condition.

The rearrangement joined TRBV2 to TRBJ1-5, with a weak D call of TRBD1 (5 bases match). The clonotype was recovered from a human donor who had recovered from COVID-19. Sequences were obtained from CD4+ T cells from blood, cultured in vitro. The DNA sequence reads TGTGCCAGCAGTTGGGACGTCCTGGGGAGCAATCAGCCCCAGCATTTT. This codes for CASSWDVLGSNQPQHF.